This T cell receptor beta chain was sequenced in a study of T cell responses to AZD1222 COVID-19 vaccine. The study's findings and limits: Breadth and depth of Spike-specific TCRs rose after two AZD1222 doses. Donors were mostly white British, more females; clonal diversity possibly underestimated. Epitopes outside B.1.351 and B.1.1.7 mutated regions reportedly drew nearly half of spike TCRs.

The V end lost 1 base, the J end lost 3 bases, and 10 bases lay between the germline ends. The CDR3 is made up of 14 amino acids. CDR1 is SGHRS, CDR2 YFSETQ, per germline. As to this clone: Its antigen is still unknown.

Sequencing was performed with immunoSEQ multiplex PCR; in TCRdb, only in-frame clones are kept and a portion is missing. Of about 160,000 clones listed, approximately 94% are singletons. The receptor's source is an adult who received the AZD1222 COVID-19 vaccine. The chain combines TRBV5-1 with TRBJ1-2; D uncertain. The material was peripheral blood, obtained 28 days after the second AZD1222 dose. The CDR3 coding sequence is TGCGCCAGCAGCTTGCCAGCAGGCCACTATGGCTACACCTTC. Its protein is CASSLPAGHYGYTF.